Following are 9 T cell receptor beta chains from one sample sequenced in a study of blood T cells in healthy people across ages (dated by TCRdb to the mid-2010s). The library relied on 5' RACE. Sequencing instrument: Illumina HiSeq 2500. The second PCR ran for roughly 7 to 12 cycles and used a J-beta primer mix along with a sample-barcoded 5' primer. Starting from the raw public reads, TCRdb applied fastp trimming at Q25, assembled clones with MiXCR and retained in-frame beta chains. Rows are unified per CDR3 protein, each entry keeping the most common DNA and genes. This sample holds hundreds of thousands of distinct CDR3 sequences; 32% were observed only once. The ten largest clones capture about 16% of the sample. The material sequenced was blood. These receptors were obtained from a woman of 80 years or more in good health. Donor details come from another sample of the same person, matched by shared clones.

In its sample, this clonotype was seen many times. This may stem from a read error, because a much larger clone lies one nucleotide away. The chain joins TRBV7-6 to TRBJ1-4; D is ambiguous. Germline V gene sequence: CDR1 SGHVS, CDR2 FNYEAQ. The CDR3 is 14 residues long. CDR3 nucleotide sequence: TGTGCCAGCAGCCTCGGACTGTTTAATGAAAAACGGTTTTTT. Translating it yields CASSLGLFNEKRFF.

The sample holds a few counts of this clonotype. The rearrangement joins TRBV20-1 to TRBJ1-4, with 8 bases aligning to TRBD1. Germline V gene sequence: CDR1 DFQATT, CDR2 SNEGSKA (reference sequence). J was trimmed by 2 bases and V by 1 base; bases with no gene match: 3. This CDR3 spans 15 amino acids. Here the CDR3 reads CSARGNRGTNEKLFF. CDR3 nucleotide sequence: TGCAGTGCTAGAGGAAACAGGGGGACTAATGAAAAACTGTTTTTT.

This chain joins TRBV10-3 and TRBJ2-5, with D uncertain. V lost 6 bases, J lost 2 bases, and 7 bases lay in between. The CDR3 extends over 12 amino acids. CDR1 and CDR2 (germline): ENHRY, SYGVKD. The CDR3 region is CAISPSQETQYF. As DNA, the CDR3 is TGTGCCATCAGCCCCTCACAAGAGACCCAGTACTTC.

On this clonotype itself: Being one base from a much bigger clone, this may be a read error. The chain links TRBV7-7 to TRBJ2-2; D unresolved. The germline CDR1 and CDR2 sequences are SSHAT and FNYEAQ (reference sequence). The CDR3 is 14 amino acids. The ends were cut back, 2 bases at V and 1 base at J, with 5 bases in the middle. The CDR3 is CASSLQQNTGELFF. The DNA of the CDR3 is TGTGCCAGCAGCTTACAGCAGAACACCGGGGAGCTGTTTTTT.

The chain links TRBV30 to TRBJ2-7; possibly TRBD1 for D (6 bases). The CDR3 is made up of 14 amino acids. Deletions cut 3 bases from V and 1 base from J, with 13 bases between. Per germline, CDR1 GTSNPN and CDR2 SVGIG (reference sequence). The CDR3 loop reads CAWRKPGASYEQYF. The CDR3 coding sequence is TGTGCCTGGAGAAAGCCAGGGGCATCCTACGAGCAGTACTTC.

As concerns this clonotype: A read error may be the cause here, since a much bigger clone is one base away. The chain is built from TRBV7-6 and TRBJ1-5; D not resolved. The V gene lost 2 bases and the J gene lost 9 bases, with 11 bases spanning the gap. Germline loops: CDR1 SGHVS, CDR2 FNYEAQ. CDR3 size: 13 residues. CDR3 DNA sequence: TGTGCCAGCAGCTTATGGAAGGGCCGGCCCCAGCATTTT. Translation: CASSLWKGRPQHF. The entire variable domain, with the rest obtained from reference TRBV7-6 and TRBJ1-5, is as follows: GAGVSQSPRYKVTKRGQDVALRCDPISGHVSLYWYRQALGQGPEFLTYFNYEAQQDKSGLPNDRFSAERPEGSISTLTIQRTEQRDSAMYRCASSLWKGRPQHFGDGTRLSIL.

This clonotype showed up many times. V gene TRBV6-2 or TRBV6-3 combines with J gene TRBJ1-2, with D unclear. The CDR3 length is 15 residues. In germline, CDR1 is MNHEY, CDR2 SVGEGT. V shed 6 bases and J shed 6 bases, with 20 bases lying between them. DNA of the CDR3: TGTGCCAGCAGGTCTACTGCTATGCCCGGAGATGGCTACACCTTC. This gives the protein CASRSTAMPGDGYTF.

This clonotype was observed a few times. The V call is TRBV7-2, the J call TRBJ2-7; 7 bases map to TRBD1. Looked up from germline, CDR1 is SGHTA and CDR2 is FQGNSA. The V and J ends lost 5 bases and 3 bases, in that order; junction bases with no gene match: 10. The CDR3 spans 15 residues. In DNA, the CDR3 is TGTGCCAGCAGCATAGGACAGGATGGGATCTACGAGCAGTACTTC. Protein: CASSIGQDGIYEQYF. The whole variable domain, filled in from reference TRBV7-2 and TRBJ2-7, reads GAGVSQSPSNKVTEKGKDVELRCDPISGHTALYWYRQSLGQGLEFLIYFQGNSAPDKSGLPSDRFSAERTGGSVSTLTIQRTQQEDSAVYLCASSIGQDGIYEQYFGPGTRLTVT.

This clonotype occurred many times. The chain uses TRBV5-1 and TRBJ1-1; 8 bases are a match to TRBD1. The CDR3 spans 15 residues. J was trimmed by 6 bases and V by 1 base; bases with no gene match: 8. In germline, CDR1 is SGHRS, CDR2 YFSETQ. The CDR3 reads CASSLSHRGGAEAFF. In DNA, the CDR3 is TGCGCCAGCAGCTTGTCCCACAGGGGGGGGGCTGAAGCTTTCTTT.